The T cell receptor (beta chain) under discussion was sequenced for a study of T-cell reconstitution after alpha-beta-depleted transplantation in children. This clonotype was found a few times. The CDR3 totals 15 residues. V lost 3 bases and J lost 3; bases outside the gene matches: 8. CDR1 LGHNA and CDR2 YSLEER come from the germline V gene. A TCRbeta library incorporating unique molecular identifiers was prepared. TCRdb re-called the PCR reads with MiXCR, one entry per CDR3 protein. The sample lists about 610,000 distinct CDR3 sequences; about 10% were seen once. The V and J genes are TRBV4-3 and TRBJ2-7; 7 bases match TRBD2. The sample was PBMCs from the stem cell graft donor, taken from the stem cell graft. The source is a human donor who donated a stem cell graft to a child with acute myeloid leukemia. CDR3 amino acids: CASSHRGEGSYEQYF. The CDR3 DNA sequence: TGCGCCAGCAGCCATCGGGGGGAGGGGAGCTACGAGCAGTACTTC.